The rows below give T cell receptor beta chains drawn from one sample of a study of metastatic and nonmetastatic thyroid tumors. TCRdb re-analyzed the PCR reads through MiXCR. In the table there are a few thousand clones, around 30% of which are singletons. Sequencing was carried out using adjacent normal tissue. Receptor source: a female donor with papillary thyroid cancer or a benign thyroid nodule (not recorded which). Some clones in this sample may be carry-over from other donors' samples. Each CDR3 is given with its conserved first and last residue. D genes are given only for firm matches. Part of the rows lack a size; the others show once, few, many or a class for expanded clones.

abundance	d_gene	v_gene	j_gene	CDR3aa	CDR3nt
-	TRBD2	TRBV29-1	TRBJ2-3	CSVGWREGAGDTQYF	TGCAGCGTAGGGTGGCGGGAGGGAGCTGGAGATACGCAGTATTTT
few	-	TRBV15	TRBJ2-7	CATSRDRAGEQYF	TGTGCCACCAGCAGAGACAGGGCAGGGGAGCAGTACTTC
-	-	TRBV5-1	TRBJ2-7	CASCGASCEQYF	TGCGCCAGCTGCGGGGCATCCTGCGAGCAGTACTTC
large	-	TRBV6-1	TRBJ1-2	CASRTGFNYGYTF	TGTGCCAGCCGTACAGGCTTCAACTATGGCTACACCTTC
-	-	TRBV6-5	TRBJ2-7	CASSYSPDRPAYEQYF	TGTGCCAGCAGTTACTCCCCCGACAGGCCTGCCTACGAGCAGTACTTC
-	-	TRBV11-3	TRBJ2-2	CASSPGRNTGELFF	TGTGCCAGCAGTCCTGGGCGGAACACCGGGGAGCTGTTTTTT
-	-	TRBV28	TRBJ2-3	CASSLAGSGTDTQYF	TGTGCCAGCAGTTTAGCGGGGAGCGGCACAGATACGCAGTATTTT
-	-	TRBV6-2/TRBV6-3	TRBJ2-7	CASSYSIVSGYYEQYF	TGTGCCAGCAGTTACTCGATCGTCTCGGGTTACTACGAGCAGTACTTC
few	-	TRBV20-1	TRBJ2-7	CSARDRREPRTTEQYF	TGCAGTGCTAGAGATCGCCGGGAGCCACGGACTACCGAGCAGTACTTC
few	TRBD1	TRBV11-2	TRBJ1-1	CASSSNRGRDTEAFF	TGTGCCAGCAGCTCTAACAGGGGTCGGGACACTGAAGCTTTCTTT
-	TRBD2	TRBV18	TRBJ2-7	CASSPGTSGAPYEQYF	TGTGCCAGCTCACCCGGGACTAGCGGAGCCCCTTACGAGCAGTACTTC
medium-sized	TRBD2	TRBV20-1	TRBJ2-1	CSATGGMTSGRSTDEQFF	TGCAGTGCTACCGGGGGAATGACTAGCGGGAGGAGTACGGATGAGCAGTTCTTC
-	-	TRBV11-2	TRBJ2-7	CASSFTGKGEQYF	TGTGCCAGCAGTTTCACAGGGAAAGGCGAGCAGTACTTC
-	TRBD2	TRBV30	TRBJ2-7	CAWSAPSGNDHYF	TGTGCCTGGAGTGCCCCTAGCGGCAACGATCATTACTTC
-	TRBD2	TRBV11-2	TRBJ2-2	CASSDILAGETGELFF	TGTGCCAGCAGCGATATACTAGCGGGAGAGACCGGGGAGCTGTTTTTT
-	TRBD1	TRBV6-2/TRBV6-3	TRBJ2-7	CASSPRLTQGSRTGAYEQYF	TGTGCCAGCAGTCCCCGATTGACGCAAGGATCTAGGACAGGGGCCTACGAGCAGTACTTC
medium-sized	-	TRBV5-1	TRBJ2-7	CASTRGGGPYEQYF	TGCGCCAGCACCCGAGGTGGGGGGCCCTACGAGCAGTACTTC
-	-	TRBV30	TRBJ1-1	CAWSSPTEAFF	TGTGCCTGGAGTTCACCCACTGAAGCTTTCTTT
medium-sized	TRBD1	TRBV18	TRBJ2-7	CASSRTGTALYEQYF	TGTGCCAGCTCACGGACAGGGACGGCTCTCTACGAGCAGTACTTC
many	-	TRBV6-2/TRBV6-3	TRBJ2-7	CASSYSMVSGDYEQYF	TGTGCCAGCAGTTACTCGATGGTCTCGGGTGACTACGAGCAGTACTTC
medium-sized	-	TRBV7-9	TRBJ2-3	CASSLERVTQYF	TGTGCCAGCAGCTTAGAACGGGTTACGCAGTATTTT
few	TRBD1	TRBV6-2/TRBV6-3	TRBJ2-7	CASSYPTGLSYEQYF	TGTGCCAGCAGTTACCCGACAGGGCTTTCATACGAGCAGTACTTC
-	TRBD2	TRBV29-1	TRBJ2-1	CSVSGLAGGNEQFF	TGCAGCGTCTCGGGACTAGCGGGAGGCAATGAGCAGTTCTTC
few	TRBD2	TRBV5-1	TRBJ2-3	CASGLERGWGDTQYF	TGCGCCAGCGGCTTGGAGCGGGGGTGGGGAGATACGCAGTATTTT
-	-	TRBV11-2	TRBJ2-7	CASSLDPSSYEQYF	TGTGCCAGCAGCTTGGACCCTAGCTCCTACGAGCAGTACTTC
-	-	TRBV20-1	TRBJ1-6	CSAGPSDSPLHF	TGCAGTGCCGGACCGTCAGATTCACCCCTCCACTTT
few	-	TRBV15	TRBJ2-1	CATGTSIYNEQFF	TGTGCCACTGGGACTTCCATTTACAATGAGCAGTTCTTC
-	-	TRBV7-9	TRBJ1-1	CASSLSPGLGAEAFF	TGTGCCAGCAGCTTATCCCCAGGGTTGGGAGCTGAAGCTTTCTTT
-	-	TRBV2	TRBJ2-5	CASSEADSTFQETQYF	TGTGCCAGCAGTGAAGCGGACAGTACCTTCCAAGAGACCCAGTACTTC
medium-sized	TRBD1	TRBV19	TRBJ2-3	CASRGQGKDTQYF	TGTGCCAGTAGAGGACAGGGGAAAGATACGCAGTATTTT
medium-sized	TRBD2	TRBV6-1	TRBJ2-7	CASSEGLARYEQYF	TGTGCCAGCAGTGAAGGACTAGCGAGATACGAGCAGTACTTC
many	-	TRBV5-4	TRBJ2-3	CASSLSQGGDTQYF	TGTGCCAGCAGCTTGAGTCAGGGTGGAGATACGCAGTATTTT
medium-sized	-	TRBV20-1	TRBJ1-6	CSARAVGSPLHF	TGCAGTGCTAGAGCCGTGGGTTCACCCCTCCACTTT
-	-	TRBV7-9	TRBJ1-1	CASSLGGGRGTEAFF	TGTGCCAGCAGCTTAGGGGGCGGAAGGGGCACTGAAGCTTTCTTT
many	-	TRBV20-1	TRBJ2-2	CSARDHKNTGELFF	TGCAGTGCTAGAGATCACAAGAACACCGGGGAGCTGTTTTTT
-	TRBD1	TRBV6-1	TRBJ2-1	CASSEHRGHNEQFF	TGTGCCAGCAGTGAACACAGGGGACACAATGAGCAGTTCTTC
-	-	TRBV28	TRBJ1-2	CASSSSGTMYGYTF	TGTGCCAGCAGTTCGTCCGGGACAATGTATGGCTACACCTTC
-	-	TRBV6-1	TRBJ1-2	CASRTSGLDGYTF	TGTGCCAGCAGGACCTCGGGGTTAGATGGCTACACCTTC
few	-	TRBV7-2	TRBJ2-7	CASSSFFTPQYF	TGTGCCAGCAGTTCTTTTTTTACCCCGCAGTACTTC
-	-	TRBV7-2	TRBJ2-7	CASSLAPGSGSEQYF	TGTGCCAGCAGCTTAGCACCCGGGTCAGGGAGCGAGCAGTACTTC
large	-	TRBV28	TRBJ1-6	CASSLQGSYNSPLHF	TGTGCCAGCAGTTTACAGGGCTCCTATAATTCACCCCTCCACTTT
-	-	TRBV24-1	TRBJ1-2	CATSDADNYYGYTF	TGTGCCACCAGTGATGCCGACAATTACTATGGCTACACCTTC
medium-sized	TRBD1	TRBV19	TRBJ1-5	CASSRDRKAGQPQHF	TGTGCCAGTAGTAGGGACAGGAAAGCAGGGCAGCCCCAGCATTTT
-	-	TRBV6-6	TRBJ2-7	CASSYREWSDEQYF	TGTGCCAGCAGTTACCGGGAATGGAGTGACGAGCAGTACTTC
few	-	TRBV2	TRBJ1-2	CASSEPNRGYTF	TGTGCCAGCAGTGAACCCAATCGGGGCTACACCTTC
few	-	TRBV2	TRBJ2-7	CASRGGTAYFYEQYF	TGTGCCAGCAGGGGAGGGACAGCCTACTTTTACGAGCAGTACTTC
-	-	TRBV11-1	TRBJ2-3	CASSRPDSSTDTQYF	TGTGCCAGCAGCCGACCCGACAGTAGCACAGATACGCAGTATTTT
few	TRBD2	TRBV27	TRBJ2-7	CASSWTSDSYEQYF	TGTGCCAGCAGTTGGACTAGCGACTCCTACGAGCAGTACTTC
medium-sized	-	TRBV10-3	TRBJ2-7	CAISDGVDYEQYF	TGTGCCATCAGTGATGGGGTTGACTACGAGCAGTACTTC
-	-	TRBV27	TRBJ2-6	CASSRNPPGTNVPTF	TGTGCCAGCAGTAGAAACCCTCCTGGGACCAACGTCCCGACTTTC
-	-	TRBV2	TRBJ2-2	CASSADGNTGELFF	TGTGCCAGCAGTGCTGACGGAAACACCGGGGAGCTGTTTTTT